This TCR beta chain was captured in a study of identical twins. Study-wide results and limits: Reduced insertions were recorded for abundant cord blood beta clonotypes, with no such pattern in memory repertoires.

CDR3 size: 15 residues. Between the trimmed V and J ends, which lost 7 bases and 5 bases, there was a span of 18 bases. Germline lookup yields CDR1 MNHNS and CDR2 SASEGT. This clonotype was picked up a small number of times. Its antigen is currently unknown. A universal primer site arose from template switching, and cDNA bore unique molecular identifiers. TCRdb processed the 5' RACE reads anew with MiXCR; each CDR3 protein has one entry. The sample carries about 530,000 distinct CDR3 sequences, around 20% recorded once. These records were also assigned to another study, of yellow fever vaccine responses in identical twins. From that paper: After vaccination, twins' T cell response reportedly seemed partly convergent, partly personalized.

V gene TRBV6-1 combines with J gene TRBJ1-3, with D hard to call. What was sequenced was CD4+ T cells sorted from blood. This clonotype originated in a woman aged 18 to 35 in good health. CDR3 bases: TGTGCCAGCATCCCAGGCTCCGGAAAAAGAAACACCATATATTTT. Its translation is CASIPGSGKRNTIYF.